These 16 T cell receptor beta chains came from one sample sequenced in a study of T cells after yellow fever vaccination. TCRdb fed the 5' RACE reads into MiXCR, producing one record per CDR3 protein. This table has approximately 170,000 distinct CDR3 sequences, 11% appearing once. This material consisted of CD8+ T cells sorted from PBMCs, taken 15 days after the yellow fever booster vaccination. Receptors originate from a man aged 18-30 years who received the YFV17D yellow fever vaccine.

In its sample, this clonotype was seen a few times. CDR3 amino acids: CASSFRSTAVNEQFF. The CDR3 bases are TGTGCCAGCAGCTTTAGGAGTACGGCGGTGAATGAGCAGTTCTTC. J is TRBJ2-1 and V is TRBV7-2; D ambiguous. V lost 3 bases and J 7 bases, leaving 16 bases between the germline ends. This CDR3 is 15 amino acids long. Germline lookup yields CDR1 SGHTA and CDR2 FQGNSA.

This clonotype has only a few counts. The genes are TRBV4-1 and TRBJ2-7; D remains ambiguous. Germline V gene sequence: CDR1 MGHRA, CDR2 YSYEKL. Trimming shortened V by 0 bases and J by 5 bases, and 5 bases separated the two germline ends. This CDR3 comprises 12 residues. CDR3 region: CASSQEGDEQYF. The DNA for the CDR3 is TGCGCCAGCAGCCAAGAGGGTGACGAGCAGTACTTC.

The chain combines TRBV20-1 with TRBJ1-5; TRBD1 aligns across 8 bases. J lost 2 bases, V lost 1 base, and 4 bases had no gene match. The CDR3 has 15 amino acids. Germline V gene lookup returns CDR1 DFQATT and CDR2 SNEGSKA (reference sequence). The CDR3 region is CSARGAGGGNQPQHF. As DNA, the CDR3 is TGCAGTGCTAGAGGGGCAGGGGGCGGCAATCAGCCCCAGCATTTT.

The chain recombines TRBV7-2 with TRBJ2-1; 11 nucleotides line up with TRBD2. Germline CDR1 is SGHTA and CDR2 is FQGNSA. This CDR3 spans 15 amino acids. Unmatched junction bases numbered 9, after V lost 4 bases and J lost 10 bases. CDR3 protein: CASSSHLRLAGEQFF. CDR3 bases: TGTGCCAGCAGCTCACATTTAAGACTAGCGGGGGAGCAGTTCTTC. The whole variable domain, remainder taken from reference TRBV7-2 and TRBJ2-1, is GAGVSQSPSNKVTEKGKDVELRCDPISGHTALYWYRQSLGQGLEFLIYFQGNSAPDKSGLPSDRFSAERTGGSVSTLTIQRTQQEDSAVYLCASSSHLRLAGEQFFGPGTRLTVL.

The V and J genes are TRBV20-1 and TRBJ2-1; 11 bases match TRBD2. The CDR3 covers 14 residues. The germline V gene has CDR1 DFQATT and CDR2 SNEGSKA (reference sequence). Trimming removed 6 bases from V and 6 bases from J; junction bases left unmatched: 7. The CDR3 DNA follows: TGCAGTGCCCTAGCGGGGGGATCGTTCAATGAGCAGTTCTTC. This codes for CSALAGGSFNEQFF.

This clonotype was seen repeatedly, ten times or more. The chain has TRBV5-5 and TRBJ2-7; D might be TRBD2 (5 bases). V lost 2 bases and J lost 2, with 14 bases in between. The CDR3 runs to 15 residues. The germline V gene has CDR1 SGHKS and CDR2 YYEKEE (reference sequence). CDR3 region: CASSFYRTDAYEQYF. The CDR3, as DNA: TGTGCCAGCAGCTTCTACCGGACTGACGCCTACGAGCAGTACTTC.

This clonotype was detected only a few times. The chain uses TRBV7-8 and TRBJ1-1; the D is unclear. Trimming removed 2 bases from V and 4 bases from J, with 8 bases in between. Germline CDR1 and CDR2: SGHVS and FQNEAQ. This CDR3 is built from 13 residues. The CDR3 DNA sequence: TGTGCCAGCAGCTTACCCCTGGGCACTGAAGCTTTCTTT. It codes for CASSLPLGTEAFF.

This clonotype was detected only a few times. The chain recombines TRBV20-1 with TRBJ2-3, with D uncertain. Germline CDR1 and CDR2: DFQATT and SNEGSKA (reference sequence). There are 10 residues in the CDR3. The V gene lost 5 bases and the J gene lost 10 bases, with 10 bases spanning the gap. The CDR3 coding sequence is TGCAGTGCTCAGCAAAGGGCGCAGTATTTT. This sequence encodes CSAQQRAQYF.

The chain combines TRBV2 with TRBJ2-7; D not certain. Germline assignment: CDR1 SNHLY and CDR2 FYNNEI. The V end lost 6 bases, the J end lost 4 bases, and 22 bases lay between the germline ends. The CDR3 contains 16 residues. The CDR3 nucleotides read TGTGCCAGCAGAGCATCCCCCCCAGACCGTATATACGAGCAGTACGTC. Residues: CASRASPPDRIYEQYV.

Many counts were recorded for this clonotype. This chain links TRBV12-3 or TRBV12-4 with TRBJ2-7, with D possibly TRBD2 on 6 matching bases. Between the trimmed V and J ends, which lost 1 base and 0 bases, there was a span of 7 bases. CDR3 size: 14 residues. The CDR3 sequence is CASSLGTNSYEQYV. The CDR3 DNA reads as TGTGCCAGCAGTTTAGGGACTAACTCCTACGAGCAGTACGTC.

The genes are TRBV9 and TRBJ1-1; no definite D call. V dropped 0 bases and J dropped 6 bases, with 6 bases sitting between them. Germline assignment: CDR1 SGDLS and CDR2 YYNGEE. The CDR3 runs to 12 residues. This CDR3 is CASSVGLAEAFF. CDR3 coding DNA: TGTGCCAGCAGCGTAGGGCTGGCTGAAGCTTTCTTT.

V usage is TRBV10-2 and J usage is TRBJ2-3; perhaps TRBD2 as D (6 bases). Germline V lookup: CDR1 WSHSY, CDR2 SAAADI. The CDR3 covers 15 residues. Deletions cut 2 bases from V and 1 base from J, with 10 bases between. CDR3 sequence (DNA): TGCGCCAGCAGTGAGGAGCGGGCCCGCACAGATACGCAGTATTTT. Protein product: CASSEERARTDTQYF.

This clonotype was seen just once. This chain connects TRBV7-2 to TRBJ2-2, with 8 nucleotides matching TRBD2. The CDR3 has 15 amino acids. The germline V gene has CDR1 SGHTA and CDR2 FQGNSA. V lost 5 bases to trimming and J lost 7 bases; unmatched junction nucleotides: 9. CDR3 DNA sequence: TGTGCCAGCAGCCCTACCACGGGGGGGGGCGGGGAGCTGTTTTTT. It yields the protein CASSPTTGGGGELFF.

This clonotype was counted a few times. V and J are TRBV7-9 and TRBJ1-2; 8 nucleotides align to TRBD1. J lost 8 bases, V lost 4 bases, and 3 bases had no gene match. The CDR3 loop spans 12 amino acids. Germline V lookup: CDR1 SEHNR, CDR2 FQNEAQ (reference sequence). The CDR3 DNA reads as TGTGCCAGCAGCTCTGACAGGGGCGGCTACACCTTC. It is translated as CASSSDRGGYTF.

The chain couples TRBV5-1 to TRBJ2-7; maybe TRBD2 (7 bases). Between the trimmed V and J ends, which lost 0 bases and 2 bases, there was a span of 18 bases. Germline values: CDR1 SGHRS, CDR2 YFSETQ. CDR3 length: 17 amino acids. CDR3 sequence (DNA): TGCGCCAGCAGCTTGGGTACCGGGGGGCTCCTAACCTACGAGCAGTACTTC. Protein product: CASSLGTGGLLTYEQYF.

This clonotype turned up a few times. The chain couples TRBV7-9 to TRBJ1-2; perhaps TRBD1 as D (5 bases). This CDR3 comprises 15 residues. From germline, CDR1 is SEHNR and CDR2 FQNEAQ (reference sequence). Trimming took 5 bases from V and 5 from J, leaving 18 bases between them. The CDR3 is CASSPDQGETYGYTF. For the CDR3, the DNA is TGTGCCAGCAGCCCCGACCAAGGGGAGACTTATGGCTACACCTTC.